This T cell receptor beta chain was sequenced during a study of neoadjuvant nivolumab and ipilimumab in lung cancer. Looking at the study overall: The combination arm added day-1 ipilimumab 1 mg/kg to nivolumab 3 mg/kg on days 1, 15, 29. General observations from the study: TCR richness and clonality were higher in tumors than adjacent uninvolved lung. Pretherapy blood TCR richness correlated positively with resected tumor richness.

CDR1 is SEHNR, CDR2 FQNEAQ, per germline (reference sequence). V dropped 1 base and J dropped 5 bases, with 11 bases sitting between them. The CDR3 sequence is 14 residues long. TCRdb's table, derived via immunoSEQ multiplex PCR, lists solely in-frame clones and lacks some. Among 25,000 to 30,000 clones, about three quarters were seen once, and the ten largest hold about 20%. Concerning this clone itself: The antigen remains unidentified.

The gene calls are TRBV7-9 and TRBJ2-5, with a weak D call TRBD1 (7 bases). The receptor comes from an adult with non-small cell lung cancer. The sample here was tumor tissue, taken after neoadjuvant nivolumab, alone or with ipilimumab, at or shortly before surgery. The CDR3 coding sequence is TGTGCCAGCAGCTTAGGGTCAGGGGGGGAGACCCAGTACTTC. Its translation is CASSLGSGGETQYF.